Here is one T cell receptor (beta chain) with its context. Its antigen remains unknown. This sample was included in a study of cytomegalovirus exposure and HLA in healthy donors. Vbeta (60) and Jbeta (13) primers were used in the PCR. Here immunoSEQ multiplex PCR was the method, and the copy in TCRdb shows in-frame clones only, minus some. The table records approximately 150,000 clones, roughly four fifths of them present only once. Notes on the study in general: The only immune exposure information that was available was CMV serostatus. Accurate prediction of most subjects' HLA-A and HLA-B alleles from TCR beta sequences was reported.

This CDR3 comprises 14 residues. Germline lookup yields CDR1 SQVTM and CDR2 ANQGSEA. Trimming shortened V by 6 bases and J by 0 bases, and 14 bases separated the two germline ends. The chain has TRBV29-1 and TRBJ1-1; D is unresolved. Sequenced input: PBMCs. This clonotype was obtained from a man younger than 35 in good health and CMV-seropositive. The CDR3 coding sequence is TGCAGCGTCGAGGCCGCTAAAATGAACACTGAAGCTTTCTTT. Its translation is CSVEAAKMNTEAFF.